This T cell receptor beta chain was captured by sequencing in a study of identical twins. This clonotype was detected only once. TCRdb passed the 5' RACE reads through MiXCR, listing each CDR3 protein once. Among 420,000 or so distinct CDR3 sequences listed, around a sixth were seen once. The CDR3 has 16 residues. Per germline, CDR1 MGHRA and CDR2 YSYEKL. With V trimmed by 4 bases and J by 8 bases, 12 bases remained unmatched. The chain carries TRBV4-1 and TRBJ2-1; TRBD1 aligns across 9 bases. This clonotype was sampled from a man aged 50-60 years in good health. Sequencing input: naive T cells sorted from blood. CDR3 DNA: TGCGCCAGCAGCCGGTCGATCGGGACAGGGTTCGATGAGCAGTTCTTC. Translated: CASSRSIGTGFDEQFF.